This T cell receptor beta chain was profiled in a study of blood T cells in healthy people across ages. This clonotype has at least ten counts. Combining a sample-barcoded 5' primer with a J-beta primer mix, a second PCR ran for about 7 to 11 cycles. TCRdb called the 5' RACE reads again in MiXCR, with one record for every CDR3 protein. The sample yields about 290,000 distinct CDR3 sequences, roughly 29% seen once. This CDR3 comprises 15 residues. The TCR comes from an older woman in good health. What was sequenced was blood. The chain employs TRBV21-1 and TRBJ2-2; the listed D gene, TRBD1, was not tested against the DNA. TRBV21-1 is a known pseudogene. CDR3 sequence: CASLSTGENTGELFF. CDR3 DNA: TGTGCCAGCCTATCGACAGGGGAAAACACCGGGGAGCTGTTTTTT.